The 12 T cell receptor beta chains in this list originate from one sample, sequenced in a study of blood T cell repertoires in COVID-19 (dated by TCRdb to about 2020). Libraries came from the immunoSEQ multiplex PCR assay. TCRdb re-hosts the immuneACCESS table, in-frame sequences only. Its copies lack some clones; in the studies checked, an unresolved V gene accounts for under half of them, and the cause for the rest is not known. The sample table contains about 200,000 clones; only one count was recorded for about 85% of them. The ten top clones hold 20% to 25% of the sample. Sequencing input: peripheral blood. These receptors came from a man in his sixties with active or convalescent COVID-19.

The genes are TRBV3-1 (or the pseudogene TRBV3-2) and TRBJ2-7; no clear D. Trimming removed 3 bases at V and 2 bases at J, with 2 bases between. The CDR3 is 11 residues long. Germline V gene data show CDR1 as LGHDT and CDR2 as YNNKEL (reference sequence). DNA for the CDR3: TGTGCCAGCAGCCACGCCTACGAGCAGTACTTC. Translated: CASSHAYEQYF.

The chain is built from TRBV7-6 and TRBJ2-1; TRBD2 matches at 7 bases. From germline, CDR1 is SGHVS and CDR2 FNYEAQ. The CDR3 extends over 16 amino acids. The V segment lost 2 bases and the J segment 6 bases; nucleotides outside the gene matches: 10. This CDR3 reads CASSLSGGGTLNEQFF. The CDR3 region has the DNA TGTGCCAGCAGCTTATCTGGGGGGGGTACGCTCAATGAGCAGTTCTTC.

This sequence joins TRBV30 and TRBJ2-2; possible D gene TRBD1, 5 bases. V shed 1 base and J shed 3 bases, with 18 bases lying between them. The CDR3 totals 17 residues. Germline V gene data show CDR1 as GTSNPN and CDR2 as SVGIG (reference sequence). The CDR3 region is CAWSDPLQGGDTGELFF. Written as DNA, the CDR3 is TGTGCCTGGAGTGATCCCCTCCAGGGTGGGGACACCGGGGAGCTGTTTTTT.

This clone was picked up one time. The gene calls are TRBV7-3 and TRBJ1-1, with D possibly being TRBD1 (5 bases). The CDR3 has 13 residues. Looked up from germline, CDR1 is SGHTA and CDR2 is FQGTGA. V dropped 5 bases and J dropped 3 bases, with 10 bases sitting between them. CDR3: CASSRLGDTEAFF. DNA of the CDR3: TGTGCCAGCAGCCGATTAGGGGACACTGAAGCTTTCTTT.

The rearrangement links TRBV5-1 to TRBJ1-2; D ambiguous. Germline V gene sequence: CDR1 SGHRS, CDR2 YFSETQ. The CDR3 runs 13 residues. V was pared by 5 bases and J by 3 bases, with 11 bases between. The CDR3 region is CASSSTPDYGYTF. The DNA of the CDR3 is TGCGCCAGCAGTTCGACACCGGACTATGGCTACACCTTC.

This chain connects TRBV10-3 to TRBJ1-1; 8 bases agree with TRBD1. CDR1 is ENHRY and CDR2 is SYGVKD in the germline V gene. CDR3 length equals 15 residues. V shed 6 bases and J 2 bases; nucleotides not matched to a gene: 8. The CDR3 loop reads CAISQGADVNTEAFF. The CDR3 nucleotides read TGTGCCATCAGCCAGGGGGCGGATGTCAACACTGAAGCTTTCTTT.

This chain connects TRBV30 to TRBJ1-1; D is perhaps TRBD1 (5 bases). From germline, CDR1 is GTSNPN and CDR2 SVGIG (reference sequence). The CDR3 extends over 13 amino acids. Trimming stripped 0 bases from V and 4 bases from J, with 9 bases between. CDR3 DNA: TGTGCCTGGAGTGTAGGCAGGGCCACTGAAGCTTTCTTT. This codes for CAWSVGRATEAFF.

The rearrangement joins TRBV25-1 to TRBJ1-2; 7 bases fit TRBD1. Germline V gene sequence: CDR1 MGHDK, CDR2 SYGVNS. The CDR3 spans 14 residues. V shed 4 bases and J 3 bases; nucleotides not matched to a gene: 5. In DNA, the CDR3 is TGTGCCAGCAGTGCCGCGACAGGGTACTATGGCTACACCTTC. This gives the protein CASSAATGYYGYTF.

The DNA of the CDR3 is TGCAGCGTTGAGACAGGGTGGAACACTGAAGCTTTCTTT. Protein: CSVETGWNTEAFF. V is TRBV29-1 and J is TRBJ1-1; TRBD1 matches 7 bases. V shed 3 bases, J shed 1 base, and the junction held 2 bases outside the gene matches. The CDR3 is 13 residues long. Germline-derived CDR1 and CDR2 are SQVTM and ANQGSEA.

J is TRBJ1-2 and V is TRBV2; tentatively, D is TRBD1 (6 bases). The CDR3 consists of 16 residues. The V gene's germline CDR1 is SNHLY and CDR2 FYNNEI. The V and J ends lost 8 bases and 4 bases respectively, with 23 bases between them. The CDR3 spells CASEGKDRNSVYGYTF. The CDR3 coding sequence is TGTGCCAGCGAGGGGAAAGACAGGAATTCGGTCTATGGCTACACCTTC.

The chain has TRBV12-5 and TRBJ1-1; no reliable D call. V was cut by 2 bases and J by 4 bases, with 14 bases left in between. The CDR3 spans 15 residues. The V gene's germline CDR1 is LGHNT and CDR2 FRNRAP. This chain's CDR3 is CASGLPPVATTEAFF. In DNA, the CDR3 is TGTGCTAGTGGTTTGCCCCCGGTCGCAACCACTGAAGCTTTCTTT. Variable domain in full (rest from reference TRBV12-5 and TRBJ1-1): DARVTQTPRHKVTEMGQEVTMRCQPILGHNTVFWYRQTMMQGLELLAYFRNRAPLDDSGMPKDRFSAEMPDATLATLKIQPSEPRDSAVYFCASGLPPVATTEAFFGQGTRLTVV.

The gene calls are TRBV3-1 (or the pseudogene TRBV3-2) and TRBJ2-3; D perhaps matches TRBD2 (6 bases). CDR3 length equals 15 residues. The germline V gene encodes CDR1 LGHDT and CDR2 YNNKEL (reference sequence). Trimming took off 6 bases at V and 0 bases at J, with 13 bases between the two ends. The CDR3 sequence: CASRTGTVSTDTQYF. CDR3 nucleotides: TGTGCCAGCAGGACCGGGACTGTTAGCACAGATACGCAGTATTTT.